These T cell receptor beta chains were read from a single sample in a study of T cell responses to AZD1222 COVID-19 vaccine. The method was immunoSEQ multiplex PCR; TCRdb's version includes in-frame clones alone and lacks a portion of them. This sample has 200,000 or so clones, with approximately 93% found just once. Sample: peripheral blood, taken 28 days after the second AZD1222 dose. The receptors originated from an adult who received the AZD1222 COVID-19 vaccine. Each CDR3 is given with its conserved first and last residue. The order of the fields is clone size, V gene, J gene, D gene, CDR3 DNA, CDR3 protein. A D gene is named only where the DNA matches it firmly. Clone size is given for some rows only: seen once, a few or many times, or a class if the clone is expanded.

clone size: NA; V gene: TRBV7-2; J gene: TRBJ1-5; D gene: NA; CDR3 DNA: TGTGCCAGCAGCTTACGACAGGTGAATCAGCCCCAGCATTTT; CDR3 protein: CASSLRQVNQPQHF
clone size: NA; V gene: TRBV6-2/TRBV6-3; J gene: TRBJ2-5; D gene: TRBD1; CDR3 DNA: TGTGCCAGCAGTAGCCCCGGGACAGGGTCCCGAGAGACCCAGTACTTC; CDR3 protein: CASSSPGTGSRETQYF
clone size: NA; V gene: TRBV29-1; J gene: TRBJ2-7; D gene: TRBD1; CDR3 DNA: TGCAGCTACAGGGGATCGGCCTACGAGCAGTACTTC; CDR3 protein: CSYRGSAYEQYF
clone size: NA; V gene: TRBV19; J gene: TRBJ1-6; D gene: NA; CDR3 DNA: TGTGCCAGTAGCAAGGACGCCCCGACCGGCTCCTATAATTCACCCCTCCACTTT; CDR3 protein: CASSKDAPTGSYNSPLHF
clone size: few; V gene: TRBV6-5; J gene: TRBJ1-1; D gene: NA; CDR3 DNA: TGTGCCAGCAGGCGCGACAGGCCCACTGAAGCTTTCTTT; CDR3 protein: CASRRDRPTEAFF
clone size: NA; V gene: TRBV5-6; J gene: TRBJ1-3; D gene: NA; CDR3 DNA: TGTGCCAGCAGCCCAAGTAACAGGGAAAGCTCTGGAAACACCATATATTTT; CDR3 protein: CASSPSNRESSGNTIYF
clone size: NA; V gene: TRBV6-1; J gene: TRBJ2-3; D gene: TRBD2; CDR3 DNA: TGTGCCAGCAGTGAAAGGATGGGGGGGACTAGCACAGATACGCAGTATTTT; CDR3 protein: CASSERMGGTSTDTQYF
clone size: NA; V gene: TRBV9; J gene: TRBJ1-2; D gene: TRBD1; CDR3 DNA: TGTGCCAGCAGCCTACAGCGACAGGGGCTCGGCGGCTACACCTTC; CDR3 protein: CASSLQRQGLGGYTF
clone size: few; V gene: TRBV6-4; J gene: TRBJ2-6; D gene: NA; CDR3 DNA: TGTGCCAGCAGTGACTCGCGGTCTGGGGCCAACGTCCTGACTTTC; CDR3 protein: CASSDSRSGANVLTF
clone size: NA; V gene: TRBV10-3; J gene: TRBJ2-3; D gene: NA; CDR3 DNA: TGTGCCATCAGTCGGGACACCTACACAGATACGCAGTATTTT; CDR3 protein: CAISRDTYTDTQYF
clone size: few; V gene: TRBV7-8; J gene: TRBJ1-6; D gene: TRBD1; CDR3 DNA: TGTGCCAGCAGCTTAGTACGGACAGGGGATTCACCCCTCCACTTT; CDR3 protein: CASSLVRTGDSPLHF
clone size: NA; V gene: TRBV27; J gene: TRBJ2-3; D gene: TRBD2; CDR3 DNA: TGTGCCAGCAGTTACGGGGGGGGGCCCTTCACAGATACGCAGTATTTT; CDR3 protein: CASSYGGGPFTDTQYF
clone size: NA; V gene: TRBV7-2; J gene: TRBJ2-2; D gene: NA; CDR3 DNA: TGTGCCAGCAGCTTGGAGAACACCGGGGAGCTGTTTTTT; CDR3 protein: CASSLENTGELFF
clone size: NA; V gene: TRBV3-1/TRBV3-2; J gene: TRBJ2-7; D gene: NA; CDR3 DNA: TGTGCCAGCAGCCTCCAACCAAACTCCTACGAGCAGTACTTC; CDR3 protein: CASSLQPNSYEQYF
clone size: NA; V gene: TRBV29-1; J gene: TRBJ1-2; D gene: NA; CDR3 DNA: TGCAGCGTTGACGGGGGGGATGGCTACACCTTC; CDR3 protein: CSVDGGDGYTF
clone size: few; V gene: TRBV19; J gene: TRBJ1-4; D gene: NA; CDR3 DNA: TGTGCCAGTTCTTTTGGCCTCTCCACTAATGAAAAACTGTTTTTT; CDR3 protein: CASSFGLSTNEKLFF
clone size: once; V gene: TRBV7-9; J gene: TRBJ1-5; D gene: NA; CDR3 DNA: TGTGCCAGCAGTGAAGGGGGTCGGAATCAGCCCCAGCATTTT; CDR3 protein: CASSEGGRNQPQHF
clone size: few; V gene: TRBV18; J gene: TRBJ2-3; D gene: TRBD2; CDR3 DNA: TGTGCCAGCTCACCCCCGGGACTAGAATTAGGTACGCAGTATTTT; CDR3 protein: CASSPPGLELGTQYF
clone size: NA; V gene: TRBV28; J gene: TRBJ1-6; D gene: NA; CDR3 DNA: TGTGCCAGCGGGAGGAGCCAGAATAATTCACCCCTCCACTTT; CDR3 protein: CASGRSQNNSPLHF
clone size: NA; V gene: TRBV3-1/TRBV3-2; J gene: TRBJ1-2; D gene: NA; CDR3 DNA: TGTGCCAGCAGCCAAGCTGTCATTAACTATGGCTACACCTTC; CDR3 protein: CASSQAVINYGYTF
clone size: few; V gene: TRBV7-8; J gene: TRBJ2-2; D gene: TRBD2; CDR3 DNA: TGTGCCAGCAGGTTTACTAGCGGGGGCCCGAACACCGGGGAGCTGTTTTTT; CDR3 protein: CASRFTSGGPNTGELFF
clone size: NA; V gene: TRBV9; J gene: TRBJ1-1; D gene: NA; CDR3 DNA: TGTGCCAGCGGTTTACCGGATCACACTGAAGCTTTCTTT; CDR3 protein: CASGLPDHTEAFF
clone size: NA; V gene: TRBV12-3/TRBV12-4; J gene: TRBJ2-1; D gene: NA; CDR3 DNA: TGTGCCAGCACCCGGACGGTGTACAATGAGCAGTTCTTC; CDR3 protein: CASTRTVYNEQFF
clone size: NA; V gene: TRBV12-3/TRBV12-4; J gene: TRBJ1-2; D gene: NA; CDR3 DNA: TGTGCCAGCAACCGGGAGGTTGGGAGAGGCTACACCTTC; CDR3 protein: CASNREVGRGYTF
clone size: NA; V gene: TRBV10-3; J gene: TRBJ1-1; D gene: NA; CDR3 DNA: TGTGCCATCAGTAACCTCCCTACAGCGAACACTGAAGCTTTCTTT; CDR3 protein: CAISNLPTANTEAFF
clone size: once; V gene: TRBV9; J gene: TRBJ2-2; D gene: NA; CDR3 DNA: TGTGCCAGCAGCCCGCGAGTGAACACCGGGGAGCTGTTTTTT; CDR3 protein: CASSPRVNTGELFF
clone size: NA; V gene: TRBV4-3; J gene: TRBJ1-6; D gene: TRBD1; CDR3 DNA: TGCGCCAGCAGCCAAGAGGGGCAGGGGGCGCTGAATTCACCCCTCCACTTT; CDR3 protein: CASSQEGQGALNSPLHF
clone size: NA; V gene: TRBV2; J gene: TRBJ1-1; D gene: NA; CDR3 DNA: TGTGCCAGCAGTGACTGGGGGGCGGTAACTGAAGCTTTCTTT; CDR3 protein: CASSDWGAVTEAFF
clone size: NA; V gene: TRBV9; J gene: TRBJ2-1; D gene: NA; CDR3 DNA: TGTGCCAGCAGCGTAGGCCAGGGGTCCTACAATGAGCAGTTCTTC; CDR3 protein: CASSVGQGSYNEQFF
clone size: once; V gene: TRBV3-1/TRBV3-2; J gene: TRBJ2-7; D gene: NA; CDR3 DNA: TGTGCCAGCAGCCACATGTGGGAGCAGTACTTC; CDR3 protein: CASSHMWEQYF
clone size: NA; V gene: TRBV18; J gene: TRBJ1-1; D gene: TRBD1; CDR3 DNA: TGTGCCAGCTCACACCAGGACAGGGAGGGGACTGAAGCTTTCTTT; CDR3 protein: CASSHQDREGTEAFF
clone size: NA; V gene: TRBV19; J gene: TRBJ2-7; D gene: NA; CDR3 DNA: TGTGCCAGTAGTCCGCAGGATGTCGGAAACGAGCAGTACTTC; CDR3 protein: CASSPQDVGNEQYF
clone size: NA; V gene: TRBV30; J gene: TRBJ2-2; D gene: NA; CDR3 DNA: TGTGCCTGTCAGGCGGGAAGCTACACCGGGGAGCTGTTTTTT; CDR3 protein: CACQAGSYTGELFF
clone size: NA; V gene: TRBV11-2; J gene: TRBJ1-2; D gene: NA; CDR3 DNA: TGTGCCAGCCTGGGACGGCGGGACCCTTCTGGCTACACCTTC; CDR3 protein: CASLGRRDPSGYTF
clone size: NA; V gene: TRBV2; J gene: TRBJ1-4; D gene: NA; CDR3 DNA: TGTGCCAGCCTACTTCAGGGGACCCGCCTTGAAAAACTGTTTTTT; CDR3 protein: CASLLQGTRLEKLFF
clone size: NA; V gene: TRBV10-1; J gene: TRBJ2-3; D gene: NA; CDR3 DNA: TGCGCCAGCAGTGTGCGGGACACAGATACGCAGTATTTT; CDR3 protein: CASSVRDTDTQYF
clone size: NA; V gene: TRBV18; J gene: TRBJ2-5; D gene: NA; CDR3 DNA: TGTGCCAGCTCACCACCGAGTCTCCAAGAGACCCAGTACTTC; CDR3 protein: CASSPPSLQETQYF